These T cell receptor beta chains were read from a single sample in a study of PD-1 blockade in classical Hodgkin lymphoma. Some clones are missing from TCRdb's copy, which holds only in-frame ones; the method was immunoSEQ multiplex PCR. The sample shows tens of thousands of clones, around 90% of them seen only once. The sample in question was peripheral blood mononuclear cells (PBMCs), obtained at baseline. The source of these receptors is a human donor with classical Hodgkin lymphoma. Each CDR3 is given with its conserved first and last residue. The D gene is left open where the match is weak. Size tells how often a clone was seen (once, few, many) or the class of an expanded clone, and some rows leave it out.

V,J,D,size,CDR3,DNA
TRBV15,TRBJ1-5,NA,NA,CATSRDPGRSNSNQPQHF,TGTGCCACCAGCAGAGATCCGGGACGATCAAATAGCAATCAGCCCCAGCATTTT
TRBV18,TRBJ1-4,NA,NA,CASSPGHNEKLFF,TGTGCCAGCTCACCAGGTCATAATGAAAAACTGTTTTTT
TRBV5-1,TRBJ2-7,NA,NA,CASSLSPGTAEQYF,TGCGCCAGCAGCTTGTCCCCAGGTACGGCCGAGCAGTACTTC
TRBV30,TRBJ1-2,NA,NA,CARAQGLNYGYTF,TGTGCCCGTGCCCAGGGCCTTAACTATGGCTACACCTTC
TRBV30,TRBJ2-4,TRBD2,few,CAWETGTAGGMDIQYF,TGTGCCTGGGAGACCGGGACTGCCGGGGGGATGGACATTCAGTACTTC
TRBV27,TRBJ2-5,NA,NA,CASSLSTGARTQYF,TGTGCCAGCAGTTTAAGTACAGGAGCTCGGACCCAGTACTTC
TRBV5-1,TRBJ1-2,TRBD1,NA,CASSEQTGAYGYTF,TGCGCCAGCAGCGAGCAAACAGGGGCATATGGCTACACCTTC
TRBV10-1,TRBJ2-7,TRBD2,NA,CASSELDPGLAGIYEQYF,TGCGCCAGCAGTGAGTTAGACCCGGGACTAGCGGGAATCTACGAGCAGTACTTC
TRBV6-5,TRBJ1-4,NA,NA,CASRGVGEKLFF,TGTGCCAGCAGGGGGGTCGGGGAAAAACTGTTTTTT
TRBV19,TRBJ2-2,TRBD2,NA,CASSLLSGRFGELFF,TGTGCCAGTAGTCTTCTTAGCGGGAGGTTCGGGGAGCTGTTTTTT
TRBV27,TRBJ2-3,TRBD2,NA,CASSGRVGLAGIRAQYF,TGTGCCAGCAGTGGGCGGGTAGGTCTAGCGGGAATCCGGGCGCAGTATTTT
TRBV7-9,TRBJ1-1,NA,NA,CASSLGGEAFF,TGTGCCAGCAGCTTAGGAGGTGAAGCTTTCTTT
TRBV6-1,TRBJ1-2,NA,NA,CASSELIPDGYTF,TGTGCCAGCAGTGAACTAATCCCCGATGGCTACACCTTC
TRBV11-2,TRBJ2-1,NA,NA,CASSLSWNEQFF,TGTGCCAGCAGCTTAAGTTGGAATGAGCAGTTCTTC
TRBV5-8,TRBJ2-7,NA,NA,CASSPGTPQRQYF,TGTGCCAGCAGCCCCGGGACACCCCAGAGGCAGTACTTC
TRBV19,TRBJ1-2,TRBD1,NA,CASSIVPGQNYGYTF,TGTGCCAGTAGTATCGTTCCGGGACAGAACTATGGCTACACCTTC
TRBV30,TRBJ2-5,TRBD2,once,CACHPGTSRETQYF,TGTGCCTGTCATCCCGGGACTAGTCGTGAGACCCAGTACTTC
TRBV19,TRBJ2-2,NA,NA,CASSRYREDGELFF,TGTGCCAGTAGTCGGTACAGGGAGGACGGGGAGCTGTTTTTT
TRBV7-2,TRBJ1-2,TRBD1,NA,CASSFSQDRAYGYTF,TGTGCCAGCAGCTTTTCCCAGGACAGGGCCTATGGCTACACCTTC
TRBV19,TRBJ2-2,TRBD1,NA,CASTPGDSVRTGELFF,TGTGCCAGTACCCCAGGGGACAGCGTAAGGACCGGGGAGCTGTTTTTT